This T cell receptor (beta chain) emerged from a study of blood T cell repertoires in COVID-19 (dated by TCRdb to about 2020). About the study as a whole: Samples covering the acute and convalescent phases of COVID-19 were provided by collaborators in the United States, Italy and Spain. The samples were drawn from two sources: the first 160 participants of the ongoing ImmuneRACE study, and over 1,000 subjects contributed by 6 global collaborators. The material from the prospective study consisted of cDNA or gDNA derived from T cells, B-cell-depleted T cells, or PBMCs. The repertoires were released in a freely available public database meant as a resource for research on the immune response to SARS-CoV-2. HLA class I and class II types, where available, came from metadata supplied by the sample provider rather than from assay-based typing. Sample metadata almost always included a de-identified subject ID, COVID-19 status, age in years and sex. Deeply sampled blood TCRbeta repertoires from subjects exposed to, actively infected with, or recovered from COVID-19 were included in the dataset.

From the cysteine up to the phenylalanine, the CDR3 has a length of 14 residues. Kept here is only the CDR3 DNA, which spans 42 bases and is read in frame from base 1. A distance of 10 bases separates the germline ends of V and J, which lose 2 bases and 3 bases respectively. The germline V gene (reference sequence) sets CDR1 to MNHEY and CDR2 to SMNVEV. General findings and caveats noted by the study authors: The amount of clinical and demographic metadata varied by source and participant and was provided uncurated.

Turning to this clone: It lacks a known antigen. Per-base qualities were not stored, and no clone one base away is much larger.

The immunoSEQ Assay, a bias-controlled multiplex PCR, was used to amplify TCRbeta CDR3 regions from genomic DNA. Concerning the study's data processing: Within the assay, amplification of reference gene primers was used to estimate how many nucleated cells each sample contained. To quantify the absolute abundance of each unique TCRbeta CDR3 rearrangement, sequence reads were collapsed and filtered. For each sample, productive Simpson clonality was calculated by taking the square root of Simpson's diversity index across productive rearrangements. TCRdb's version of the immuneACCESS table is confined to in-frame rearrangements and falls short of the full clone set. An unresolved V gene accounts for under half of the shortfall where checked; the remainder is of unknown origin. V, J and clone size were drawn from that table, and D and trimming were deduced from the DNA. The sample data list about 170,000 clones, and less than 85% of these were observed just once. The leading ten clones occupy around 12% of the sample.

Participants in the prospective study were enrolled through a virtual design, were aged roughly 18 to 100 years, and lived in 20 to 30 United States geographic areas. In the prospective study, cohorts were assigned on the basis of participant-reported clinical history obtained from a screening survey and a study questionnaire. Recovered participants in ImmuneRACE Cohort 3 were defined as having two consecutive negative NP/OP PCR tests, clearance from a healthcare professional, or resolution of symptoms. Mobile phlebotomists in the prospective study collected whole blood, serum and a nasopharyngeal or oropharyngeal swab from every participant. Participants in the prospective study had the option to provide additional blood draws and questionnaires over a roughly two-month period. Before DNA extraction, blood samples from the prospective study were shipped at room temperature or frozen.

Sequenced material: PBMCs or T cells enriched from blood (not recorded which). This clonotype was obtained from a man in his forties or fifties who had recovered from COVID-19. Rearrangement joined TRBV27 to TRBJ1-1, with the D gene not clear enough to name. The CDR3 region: CASSLRPRDTEAFF. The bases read TGTGCCAGCAGTTTACGTCCCCGGGACACTGAAGCTTTCTTT.